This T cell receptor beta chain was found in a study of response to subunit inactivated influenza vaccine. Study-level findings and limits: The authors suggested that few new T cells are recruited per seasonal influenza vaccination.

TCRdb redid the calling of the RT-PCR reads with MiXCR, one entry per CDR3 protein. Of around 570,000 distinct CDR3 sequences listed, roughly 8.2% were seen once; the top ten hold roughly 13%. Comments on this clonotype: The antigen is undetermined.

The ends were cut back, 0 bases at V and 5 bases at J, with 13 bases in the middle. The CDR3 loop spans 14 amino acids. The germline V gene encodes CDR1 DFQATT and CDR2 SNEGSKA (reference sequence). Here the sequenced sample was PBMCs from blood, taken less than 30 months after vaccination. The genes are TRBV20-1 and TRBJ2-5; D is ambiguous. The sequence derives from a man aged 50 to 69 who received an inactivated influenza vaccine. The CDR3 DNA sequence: TGCAGTGCTAGAGAGGGTGGTAGCATGGAGACCCAGTACTTC. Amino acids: CSAREGGSMETQYF.